The source of this T cell receptor beta chain is a study of shared clonotypes between healthy human individuals (dated by TCRdb to the early 2020s). For context, the study as a whole: A couple of women and a few men aged 18 to 49 years were included in the cohort. Per donor, three plates each were used for CD4 naive and CD4 memory, two for CD8 naive, and one for CD8 memory. The study deeply sequenced blood TCR repertoires of 5 or 6 healthy adults to estimate repertoire size and the extent of clonotype sharing between individuals. Libraries were prepared and TCR repertoires were sequenced by different laboratories using diverse techniques, in order to increase sequencing depth and limit assay-specific biases. Per donor, leukapheresis produced somewhere between about 0.94 and 9.5 billion PBMCs. Beyond this particular receptor, the publication reports: Only blood was sampled, and tissue TCR repertoires likely differ from those in blood. Sharing across a handful of donors was observed for approximately 4.6% of naive CD4, 3.5% of naive CD8, about 2.5% of memory CD4, and roughly 0.43% of memory CD8 clonotypes. Rarefaction of sorted-subset datasets indicated incomplete sequencing despite the large sequencing depth. Compared with non-shared clonotypes, clonotypes shared by all four sorted-subset donors had higher generation probabilities. Estimated clonotype richness was generally larger for naive than for memory subsets. The small number of donors limited the genetic and exposure-history diversity represented. Pairwise subsampling led to the expectation that sequencing depth would affect the degree of clonotype sharing among donors.

Using the deep immunoSEQ assay, multiplex PCR amplified TCR CDR3 regions from genomic DNA. Genomic DNA extracted from each cell subset was distributed evenly over all wells of several immunoSEQ 96-well plates, and each plate served as one replicate. Each replicate PCR for sorted subsets received about 200 ng genomic DNA, equal to tens of thousands of T cell genomes. Purified libraries were measured with a Qubit 3.0 fluorometer, size-checked on a Bioanalyzer 2100, and measured again with the KAPA Library Quantification kit. Each immunoSEQ 96-well plate was sequenced on its own single-read 150-cycle Illumina NextSeq 550 flow cell. In the paper's pipeline: Because only junctional sequences without quality scores were contained in the immunoSEQ output, filtering matching that applied to full-length reads could not be performed. To assign V/J genes and CDR3, sequences were annotated using PyIR, a Python wrapper for IgBLAST v1.9, with IMGT germline references. Reads were filtered out if the reads had weak V/J assignments (E-value above 1e-6), no CDR3, stop codons, out-of-frame junctions, or ambiguous translated residues. V3J clonotypes were defined as sequences sharing an identical inferred V gene, J gene, and CDR3 amino acid sequence. Percentage overlap between repertoires was calculated by dividing the number of shared unique clonotypes by the size of the smaller repertoire. Three approaches were used to assess repertoire richness: RTK rarefaction, the Chao1 estimator, and Recon v2.1 estimates of unobserved clonotypes. For all TCRbeta clonotypes obtained by the gDNA method from four donors, generation probabilities were computed with OLGA. TCRdb stores this immuneACCESS table with in-frame sequences only. Part of the clones is absent; in the studies checked, under half of the shortfall reflects unresolved V genes, and no reason is known for the rest. V and J calls and clone size come straight from that table; D and trimming were deduced from the DNA. The sample data list about 1.1 million clones, and around 82% of these were observed just once. Roughly 0.55% of the sample comes from the top ten.

For CDR1 and CDR2, the germline V gene lists SGDLS and YYNGEE. From cysteine to phenylalanine, the CDR3 is 15 amino acids long. Only CDR3 DNA remains: 45 bases, in frame from the first base. Relative to germline, V is 3 bases shorter and J is 0 bases shorter, with 12 bases between their ends. This clone was seen a handful of times. Its antigen is currently not known. The input lacks base qualities; no much larger clone sits a single base away. Donors were healthy HIV-negative adults with no recently reported acute infections or vaccinations. Every donor was a Caucasian adult living in Nashville, Tennessee, USA. Magnetic negative selection was used to enrich CD4+ T cells, after which naive cells were positively selected on CD45RA and the negative fraction became the memory subset. After blood collection by leukapheresis, PBMCs were isolated using Ficoll-Histopaque density gradient centrifugation and then cryopreserved in the vapor phase of liquid nitrogen. Analytical flow cytometry was used to check the purity and quantity of every magnetically sorted T cell population. Each sorted fraction had its genomic DNA isolated and then quantified by UV absorbance on a Nanodrop 2000c.

This chain is built from TRBV9 and TRBJ1-1; the D gene is unclear. This TCR came from a man in his late teens or twenties in good health. Some clones in this sample may be carry-over from other donors' samples. The sample taken for sequencing was memory CD4+ T cells from PBMCs. The intended sense of this specimen's cell subset or site label: CD45RA-negative fraction. The CDR3 sequence is CASSGARTMNTEAFF. The DNA reads TGTGCCAGCAGCGGGGCCCGAACTATGAACACTGAAGCTTTCTTT.